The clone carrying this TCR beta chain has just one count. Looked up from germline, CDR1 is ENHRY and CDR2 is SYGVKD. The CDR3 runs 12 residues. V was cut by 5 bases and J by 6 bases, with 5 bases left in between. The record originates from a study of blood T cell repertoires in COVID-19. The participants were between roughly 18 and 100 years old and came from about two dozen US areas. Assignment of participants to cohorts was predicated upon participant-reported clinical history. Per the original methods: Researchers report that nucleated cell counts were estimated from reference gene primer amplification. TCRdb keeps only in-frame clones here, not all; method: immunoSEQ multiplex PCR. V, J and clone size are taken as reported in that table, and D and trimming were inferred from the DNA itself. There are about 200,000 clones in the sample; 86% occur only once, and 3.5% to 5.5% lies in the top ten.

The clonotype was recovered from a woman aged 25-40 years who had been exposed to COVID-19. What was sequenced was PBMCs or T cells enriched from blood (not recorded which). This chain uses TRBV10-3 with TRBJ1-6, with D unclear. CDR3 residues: CAISTTNSPLHF. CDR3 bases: TGTGCCATCAGTACAACTAATTCACCCCTCCACTTT.